The 5 T cell receptor beta chains below were found in one sample sequenced in a study of CD8 T cells in Susac syndrome. After extraction with the RNeasy kit, about 0.45 to 1 ug of the RNA was reverse transcribed using random hexamers. TCRdb itself ran the immunoSEQ multiplex PCR reads through MiXCR, one entry per CDR3 protein. The table shows some 150,000 distinct CDR3 sequences, with nearly 97% occurring only once. Sequencing was done on a sample of CD8+ T cells from PBMCs. All receptors derive from a human donor with multiple sclerosis.

The chain is built from TRBV15 and TRBJ2-7, with TRBD2 matching over 8 bases. The junction had 13 bases not matched to a gene; V was cut back by 5 bases and J by 4 bases. CDR3 length equals 16 residues. Germline lookup yields CDR1 LNHNV and CDR2 YYDKDF (reference sequence). Written as DNA, the CDR3 is TGTGCCACCAGCGGGTCGGGGCGGGGGGCCTTTTACGAGCAGTACGTC. It yields the protein CATSGSGRGAFYEQYV.

This clonotype was counted a few times. V gene TRBV11-1 combines with J gene TRBJ1-1; no clear D gene. Germline V gene sequence: CDR1 SGHAT, CDR2 FQDESV (reference sequence). CDR3 length: 13 residues. V dropped 1 base and J dropped 7 bases, with 10 bases sitting between them. The CDR3 reads CASSLESPVEAFF. Written as DNA, the CDR3 is TGTGCCAGCAGCTTAGAGTCCCCCGTTGAAGCTTTCTTT.

This chain joins TRBV20-1 and TRBJ2-1; 11 bases are a match to TRBD2. The J segment lost 5 bases and the V segment lost 2 bases, leaving 8 bases of the junction unmatched. Germline CDR1 reads DFQATT; CDR2 reads SNEGSKA (reference sequence). This CDR3 is built from 16 residues. The DNA of the CDR3 is TGCAGTGCTAGACCCCTCGTAGCGGGGGGGAACAATGAGCAGTTCTTC. Translated: CSARPLVAGGNNEQFF.

This chain joins TRBV5-1 and TRBJ1-1, with 8 bases matching TRBD1. Looked up from germline, CDR1 is SGHRS and CDR2 is YFSETQ. V shed 4 bases and J 3 bases; nucleotides not matched to a gene: 8. The CDR3 is 15 residues long. The CDR3 sequence is CASSIGQGWDTEAFF. The CDR3 DNA sequence: TGCGCCAGCAGCATAGGACAGGGTTGGGACACTGAAGCTTTCTTT.

The J gene is TRBJ1-5, the V gene TRBV27, with 7 bases that match TRBD1. Germline trimming cut 2 bases from V and 5 bases from J; bases unmatched to any gene: 6. Germline CDR1 reads MNHEY; CDR2 reads SMNVEV (reference sequence). CDR3 length equals 15 residues. The CDR3 here is CASSLGRGPYQPQHF. Written as DNA, the CDR3 is TGTGCCAGCAGTTTAGGGAGGGGGCCTTATCAGCCCCAGCATTTT.